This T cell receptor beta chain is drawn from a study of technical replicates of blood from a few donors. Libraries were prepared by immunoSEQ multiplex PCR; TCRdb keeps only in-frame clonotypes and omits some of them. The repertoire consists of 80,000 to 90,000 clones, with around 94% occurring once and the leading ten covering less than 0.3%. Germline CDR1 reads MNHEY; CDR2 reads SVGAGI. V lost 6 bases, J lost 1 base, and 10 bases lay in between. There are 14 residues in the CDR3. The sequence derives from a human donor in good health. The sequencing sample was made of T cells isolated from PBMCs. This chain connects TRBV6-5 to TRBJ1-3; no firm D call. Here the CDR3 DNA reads TGTGCCAGCAGCCGAGACTGGTCTGGAAACACCATATATTTT. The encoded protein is CASSRDWSGNTIYF.